The present T cell receptor (beta chain) was sequenced within a study of cytomegalovirus exposure and HLA in healthy donors. Concerning this clone: The antigen remains undetermined.

Regarding the study as a whole: Evidence from a later analysis indicated that most CMV-associated TCR beta chains looked HLA-restricted. Immune exposure information comprised only CMV serostatus. A later analysis linked a missense DCLRE1C variant to TCR beta V- and J-gene trimming. Being productive about 90% or about 30% of the time was typical of most TCR beta V segments in an earlier analysis.

Primers included in the PCR were 60 Vbeta and 13 Jbeta primers. Generated by immunoSEQ multiplex PCR, the TCRdb table keeps only in-frame clones and is missing some. The repertoire includes around 140,000 clones, approximately 80% of them detected once, and roughly an eighth sits in the top ten. The CDR3 consists of 13 residues. With V trimmed by 9 bases and J by 2 bases, 6 bases remained unmatched. CDR1 and CDR2 (germline): LNHDA, SQIVND (reference sequence). Sequences were obtained from PBMCs. The source of this sequence is a man in his forties or fifties in good health and CMV-seropositive. The V and J genes are TRBV19 and TRBJ2-7, with 8 bases identical to TRBD2. CDR3 amino acids: CASGGLGTYEQYF. The CDR3 DNA reads as TGTGCCAGCGGGGGACTAGGAACCTACGAGCAGTACTTC.